One and the same sample provided the 25 T cell receptor beta chains below, sequenced in a study of cytomegalovirus exposure and HLA in healthy donors. The protocol was immunoSEQ multiplex PCR, while the TCRdb copy is restricted to in-frame clones and leaves out a portion. The sample lists about 60,000 clones; around nine tenths were seen once. Sequenced material: PBMCs. Receptors were obtained from a young man in good health and CMV-seronegative.

Concerning this clone: An end of the junction does not agree with germline; a read error may underlie this. The sample carries other DNA sequences with the same CDR3. The V call is TRBV6-1, the J call TRBJ2-1; D is perhaps TRBD1 (6 bases). The CDR3 is 14 amino acids. Per germline, CDR1 MNHNS and CDR2 SASEGT. This CDR3 reads CASSPGQNYNEQFF. The DNA for the CDR3 is TGTGCTAGCAGCCCGGGACAAAACTACAATGAGCAGTTCTTC.

This clone appeared a single time. This sequence joins TRBV4-3 and TRBJ2-3; 8 bases match TRBD2. This CDR3 spans 18 amino acids. Germline V CDR1 and CDR2: LGHNA, YSLEER. Trimming took 0 bases from V and 3 from J; bases not matched to a gene: 11. CDR3: CASSQDLLVAGLTDTQYF. The CDR3 DNA sequence: TGCGCCAGCAGCCAAGATTTGCTGGTAGCGGGGTTAACAGATACGCAGTATTTT.

V gene TRBV7-2 combines with J gene TRBJ2-1; D call uncertain. Germline V gene sequence: CDR1 SGHTA, CDR2 FQGNSA. V was shortened by 1 base and J by 3 bases, with 10 bases between the two germline ends. The CDR3 sequence is 15 residues long. The CDR3 nucleotides are TGTGCCAGCAGCTTAGGAGGCGGAAACTACAATGAGCAGTTCTTC. Translated, it gives CASSLGGGNYNEQFF. The variable domain in full, completed from reference TRBV7-2 and TRBJ2-1, reads GAGVSQSPSNKVTEKGKDVELRCDPISGHTALYWYRQSLGQGLEFLIYFQGNSAPDKSGLPSDRFSAERTGGSVSTLTIQRTQQEDSAVYLCASSLGGGNYNEQFFGPGTRLTVL.

This sequence joins TRBV6-5 and TRBJ2-1; 12 positions match TRBD1. V dropped 2 bases and J dropped 7; count of bases not matched to a gene: 3. In germline, CDR1 is MNHEY, CDR2 SVGAGI. CDR3 length: 15 amino acids. The CDR3: CASSYAGQGANEQFF. CDR3 DNA: TGTGCCAGCAGTTACGCGGGACAGGGGGCAAATGAGCAGTTCTTC.

The chain recombines TRBV2 with TRBJ2-7, with D tentatively TRBD1 (6 bases). CDR3 length: 14 amino acids. Germline assignment: CDR1 SNHLY and CDR2 FYNNEI. Trimming cost V 5 bases and J 0 bases, with 11 bases left between them. The CDR3 loop is CASSYRDNSYEQYF. CDR3 DNA: TGTGCCAGCAGTTACCGGGACAACTCCTACGAGCAGTACTTC.

The CDR3 region is CSVGRVVGNTEAFF. The CDR3 DNA sequence: TGCAGCGTTGGCAGGGTGGTGGGGAACACTGAAGCTTTCTTT. This chain links TRBV29-1 with TRBJ1-1; D is possibly TRBD1 (5 bases). Per the germline V gene, CDR1 is SQVTM and CDR2 is ANQGSEA. The CDR3 is made up of 14 amino acids. The V gene lost 4 bases and the J gene lost 1 base, with 13 bases spanning the gap.

The chain combines TRBV27 with TRBJ2-1, with 15 positions matching TRBD2. Germline V gene lookup returns CDR1 MNHEY and CDR2 SMNVEV (reference sequence). The ends lost 8 bases at V and 9 bases at J; junction bases unmatched: 11. The CDR3 totals 16 residues. The CDR3 region is CASGRRGTSGRIEQFF. CDR3 sequence (DNA): TGTGCCAGCGGACGTCGGGGGACTAGCGGGAGGATTGAGCAGTTCTTC.

V and J are TRBV15 and TRBJ2-7; 7 positions match TRBD1. J gave up 1 base and V 0 bases, and 9 bases lay outside the gene matches. This CDR3 has 17 residues. Germline values: CDR1 LNHNV, CDR2 YYDKDF (reference sequence). CDR3 in DNA: TGTGCCACCAGCAGAGACCCCCCAGACAGGGTATCCTACGAGCAGTACTTC. Its translation is CATSRDPPDRVSYEQYF. Complete variable domain (other parts from reference TRBV15 and TRBJ2-7): DAMVIQNPRYQVTQFGKPVTLSCSQTLNHNVMYWYQQKSSQAPKLLFHYYDKDFNNEADTPDNFQSRRPNTSFCFLDIRSPGLGDTAMYLCATSRDPPDRVSYEQYFGPGTRLTVT.

This clone was counted a single time. The V gene is TRBV6-5, the J gene TRBJ1-2; D is unresolved. Looked up from germline, CDR1 is MNHEY and CDR2 is SVGAGI. V gave up 6 bases and J gave up 1 base, with 6 bases separating them. The CDR3 extends over 12 amino acids. The DNA for the CDR3 is TGTGCCAGCAGCCAGTATAACTATGGCTACACCTTC. Amino acids: CASSQYNYGYTF.

The chain has TRBV27 and TRBJ2-3; D not certain. V lost 4 bases, J lost 0 bases, and 14 bases lay in between. This CDR3 is 16 amino acids long. Germline assignment: CDR1 MNHEY and CDR2 SMNVEV (reference sequence). This CDR3 is CASSSIDWSSTDTQYF. The DNA for the CDR3 is TGTGCCAGCAGTTCCATCGACTGGTCTAGCACAGATACGCAGTATTTT.

This chain uses TRBV2 with TRBJ2-1, with 10 bases identical to TRBD2. The ends lost 5 bases at V and 6 bases at J; junction bases unmatched: 7. The CDR3 is 15 residues long. CDR1 SNHLY and CDR2 FYNNEI come from the germline V gene. CDR3 in DNA: TGTGCCAGCAGTTACCAGCGGGAGGGGAGCAATGAGCAGTTCTTC. It codes for CASSYQREGSNEQFF.

The J gene is TRBJ2-5, the V gene TRBV11-3; 13 bases are a match to TRBD2. V dropped 5 bases and J dropped 4; count of bases not matched to a gene: 7. Germline V gives CDR1 SGHNT, CDR2 YENEEA. The CDR3 is made up of 16 amino acids. The CDR3 here is CASSPRTSGRTETQYF. The DNA for the CDR3 is TGTGCCAGCAGCCCCCGGACTAGCGGGAGAACAGAGACCCAGTACTTC.

V usage is TRBV28 and J usage is TRBJ2-1; D ambiguous. The germline V gene has CDR1 MDHEN and CDR2 SYDVKM. Between the trimmed V and J ends, which lost 1 base and 7 bases, there was a span of 2 bases. The CDR3 runs 11 residues. CDR3 sequence reads: CASSLSNEQFF. As DNA, the CDR3 is TGTGCCAGCAGTTTATCGAATGAGCAGTTCTTC. Full variable domain (remainder filled in from reference TRBV28 and TRBJ2-1): DVKVTQSSRYLVKRTGEKVFLECVQDMDHENMFWYRQDPGLGLRLIYFSYDVKMKEKGDIPEGYSVSREKKERFSLILESASTNQTSMYLCASSLSNEQFFGPGTRLTVL.

The J gene is TRBJ2-5, the V gene TRBV18; 8 positions agree with TRBD2. V lost 2 bases to trimming and J lost 1 base; unmatched junction nucleotides: 0. The V gene's germline CDR1 is KGHSH and CDR2 LQKENI. The CDR3 totals 14 residues. The chain's CDR3 is CASSPGTSQETQYF. The DNA for the CDR3 is TGTGCCAGCTCACCAGGGACTAGCCAAGAGACCCAGTACTTC.

The rearrangement links TRBV4-1 to TRBJ2-2, with D possibly matching TRBD1 (5 bases). The CDR3 has 15 amino acids. Trimming removed 3 bases at V and 1 base at J, with 9 bases between. The germline V gene has CDR1 MGHRA and CDR2 YSYEKL. For the CDR3, the DNA is TGCGCCAGCAGCCAGAAGACAGAGAACACCGGGGAGCTGTTTTTT. Translation gives CASSQKTENTGELFF.

The chain combines TRBV27 with TRBJ2-1; TRBD2 matches 10 bases. Germline assignment: CDR1 MNHEY and CDR2 SMNVEV (reference sequence). V was clipped by 5 bases and J by 7 bases; unmatched bases: 5. The CDR3 runs 14 residues. This CDR3 is CASSPKTSGNEQFF. The CDR3 coding sequence is TGTGCCAGCAGTCCGAAGACTAGCGGGAATGAGCAGTTCTTC.

The chain joins TRBV6-5 to TRBJ1-2; 11 positions match TRBD1. CDR1 is MNHEY, CDR2 SVGAGI, per germline. The V gene end was trimmed by 5 bases and the J gene end by 6 bases; junction bases not matched to a gene: 2. This CDR3 is 13 amino acids long. The CDR3 protein is CASSGTGGNGYTF. CDR3 DNA sequence: TGTGCCAGCAGTGGGACAGGGGGTAATGGCTACACCTTC.

The chain joins TRBV11-2 to TRBJ2-7, with D perhaps matching TRBD2 (5 bases). V lost 1 base and J 5 bases, leaving 6 bases between the germline ends. Germline-derived CDR1 and CDR2 are SGHAT and FQNNGV. CDR3 length: 12 amino acids. CDR3 residues: CASSLAGNEQYF. Written as DNA, the CDR3 is TGTGCCAGCAGCTTAGCGGGGAACGAGCAGTACTTC.

In this sample, this clone turned up once. This sequence joins TRBV28 and TRBJ1-5; D unresolved. V was shortened by 4 bases and J by 6 bases, with 16 bases between the two germline ends. Looked up from germline, CDR1 is MDHEN and CDR2 is SYDVKM. CDR3 length equals 15 residues. CDR3 amino acids: CASSSPLGVGQPQHF. The CDR3 bases are TGTGCCAGCAGTTCTCCCCTCGGGGTTGGTCAGCCCCAGCATTTT.

V usage is TRBV7-8 and J usage is TRBJ2-1; a possible D gene is TRBD1 (6 bases). The germline gives CDR1 SGHVS, CDR2 FQNEAQ. CDR3 length: 15 residues. The V end lost 3 bases, the J end lost 4 bases, and 13 bases lay between the germline ends. CDR3 bases: TGTGCCAGCAGCTTCGCGGACAGTCGATACAATGAGCAGTTCTTC. It specifies CASSFADSRYNEQFF.

The gene calls are TRBV6-1 and TRBJ2-1, with D perhaps TRBD2 (6 bases). V was clipped by 3 bases and J by 10 bases, with 19 bases between them. This CDR3 contains 15 residues. Germline CDR1 and CDR2: MNHNS and SASEGT. The DNA of the CDR3 is TGTGCCAGCAGTGAGTACTACGGGACTCCTAACGAGCAGTTCTTC. It encodes CASSEYYGTPNEQFF.

This chain joins TRBV28 and TRBJ1-2, with D possibly being TRBD1 (5 bases). Trimming took off 6 bases at V and 1 base at J, with 12 bases between the two ends. The CDR3 is 14 amino acids. Germline V CDR1 and CDR2: MDHEN, SYDVKM. The CDR3 reads CASSAGHLNYGYTF. The CDR3 DNA reads as TGTGCCAGCAGCGCCGGACACCTTAACTATGGCTACACCTTC.

The chain is built from TRBV7-2 and TRBJ1-2; weak D call: TRBD1 (5 bases). The CDR3 spans 15 residues. Germline V lookup: CDR1 SGHTA, CDR2 FQGNSA. The V gene lost 5 bases and the J gene lost 2 bases, with 15 bases spanning the gap. The CDR3 DNA is TGTGCCAGCAGCCCCAGCCCGACAGCAAACTATGGCTACACCTTC. It yields the protein CASSPSPTANYGYTF. The complete variable domain, with remaining parts taken from reference TRBV7-2 and TRBJ1-2, reads GAGVSQSPSNKVTEKGKDVELRCDPISGHTALYWYRQSLGQGLEFLIYFQGNSAPDKSGLPSDRFSAERTGGSVSTLTIQRTQQEDSAVYLCASSPSPTANYGYTFGSGTRLTVV.

The chain links TRBV4-1 to TRBJ2-7; D remains unclear. The ends were cut back, 3 bases at V and 2 bases at J, with 8 bases in the middle. This CDR3 spans 13 amino acids. CDR1 and CDR2 (germline): MGHRA, YSYEKL. CDR3 loop: CASSHDQAYEQYF. Written as DNA, the CDR3 is TGCGCCAGCAGCCACGACCAGGCCTACGAGCAGTACTTC.

The chain is built from TRBV5-1 and TRBJ1-1; D gene unclear. CDR3 length: 14 residues. V gave up 6 bases and J gave up 0 bases, with 12 bases separating them. Germline V lookup: CDR1 SGHRS, CDR2 YFSETQ. The CDR3 DNA follows: TGCGCCAGCATGAAATCCGGGATGAACACTGAAGCTTTCTTT. As protein: CASMKSGMNTEAFF. Full variable domain (remainder filled in from reference TRBV5-1 and TRBJ1-1): KAGVTQTPRYLIKTRGQQVTLSCSPISGHRSVSWYQQTPGQGLQFLFEYFSETQRNKGNFPGRFSGRQFSNSRSEMNVSTLELGDSALYLCASMKSGMNTEAFFGQGTRLTVV.